This T cell receptor beta chain originates from a study of CD8+ T cells in alopecia areata. Study conclusions and caveats: A single nonresponder leaves the baseline CD8+ expansion link to response uncertain.

In germline, CDR1 is LGHNA, CDR2 YSLEER. Trimming removed 0 bases from V and 3 bases from J, with 6 bases in between. The CDR3 has 13 residues. Extraction and reverse transcription of RNA yielded cDNA as the sequencing template. Sequencing was performed with immunoSEQ multiplex PCR; in TCRdb, only in-frame clones are kept and a portion is missing. Of about 180,000 clones listed, about 48% are singletons. Treatment here: oral pan-JAK inhibitor, 5-10 mg twice daily. Note on this clone: Its antigen remains unknown.

The sequence was obtained from a human donor with alopecia areata. This chain uses TRBV4-3 with TRBJ2-7; D unresolved. The material was CD8+ T cells sorted from blood, obtained at week 24, from a patient treated with tofacitinib. CDR3 amino acids: CASSQDLFYEQYF. CDR3 coding DNA: TGCGCCAGCAGCCAAGATCTATTCTACGAGCAGTACTTC.